This TCR beta chain originates from a study of cytomegalovirus exposure and HLA in healthy donors. The CDR3 consists of 13 residues. From germline, CDR1 is SGHAT and CDR2 FQNNGV. V shed 0 bases, J shed 14 bases, and the junction held 3 bases outside the gene matches. Both 60 Vbeta primers and 13 Jbeta primers went into the PCR. Only in-frame clones appear in the TCRdb table, and some are missing; sequencing was by immunoSEQ multiplex PCR. The sample lists some 150,000 clones; 55% to 75% were seen once. The TCR sequence derives from a man between 50 and 59 years old in good health and CMV-seropositive. The chain combines TRBV11-2 with TRBJ2-1; 11 bases are a match to TRBD2. The sequencing sample was made of PBMCs. CDR3 in amino acids: CASSLELAGEKFF. The CDR3 DNA reads TGTGCCAGCAGCTTAGAACTAGCGGGAGAAAAGTTCTTC. Combining the CDR3 with reference TRBV11-2 and TRBJ2-1 gives the whole variable domain EAGVAQSPRYKIIEKRQSVAFWCNPISGHATLYWYQQILGQGPKLLIQFQNNGVVDDSQLPKDRFSAERLKGVDSTLKIQPAKLEDSAVYLCASSLELAGEKFFGPGTRLTVL.